These 27 T cell receptor beta chains were all obtained from the same sample, sequenced in a study of OX40 agonist ivuxolimab in advanced cancers. The assay was immunoSEQ multiplex PCR, and TCRdb's table has in-frame clones only and misses some. The sample has 35,000 to 55,000 clones, around 85% seen once. Sequenced here: CD4+ or CD8+ T cells sorted from blood, sampled in a trial of the OX40 agonist ivuxolimab. Source of these receptors: an adult with an advanced solid tumor such as melanoma, head and neck, liver or kidney cancer.

The chain uses TRBV11-1 and TRBJ2-3, with D perhaps matching TRBD2 (5 bases). The CDR3 has 15 amino acids. Germline CDR1 and CDR2: SGHAT and FQDESV (reference sequence). V lost 1 base to trimming and J lost 0 bases, with 8 bases between them. This CDR3 reads CASSLGGLSTDTQYF. CDR3 sequence (DNA): TGTGCCAGCAGCTTAGGCGGGCTAAGCACAGATACGCAGTATTTT.

This clone was found once. The rearrangement uses TRBV4-1 and TRBJ1-5, with 8 bases that match TRBD1. The V and J ends lost 4 bases and 7 bases, in that order; junction bases with no gene match: 6. This CDR3 is built from 14 residues. The germline V gene has CDR1 MGHRA and CDR2 YSYEKL. The chain's CDR3 is CASSPQGAEQPQHF. The CDR3 nucleotides are TGCGCCAGCAGCCCTCAGGGGGCAGAGCAGCCCCAGCATTTT.

V usage is TRBV19 and J usage is TRBJ2-1; the match to TRBD1 covers 12 bases. Germline V gene lookup returns CDR1 LNHDA and CDR2 SQIVND (reference sequence). V dropped 6 bases and J dropped 10; count of bases not matched to a gene: 7. The CDR3 totals 14 residues. The CDR3 loop is CASRPGQGAWEQFF. As DNA, the CDR3 is TGTGCCAGTAGACCGGGACAGGGGGCATGGGAGCAGTTCTTC.

This clone came up a few times. The CDR3 DNA follows: TGTGCCTGGAGCGACAGGCACTTAAACCCCCAGCATTTT. Translated, it gives CAWSDRHLNPQHF. The rearrangement links TRBV30 to TRBJ1-5; TRBD1 is a possible D gene (6 bases). Germline loops: CDR1 GTSNPN, CDR2 SVGIG (reference sequence). The CDR3 is made up of 13 amino acids. Between the trimmed V and J ends, which lost 3 bases and 10 bases, there was a span of 16 bases.

The V gene is TRBV28, the J gene TRBJ1-1; D unresolved. CDR1 and CDR2 from the germline V gene are MDHEN and SYDVKM. V shed 7 bases and J shed 5 bases, with 23 bases lying between them. The CDR3 loop spans 16 amino acids. The CDR3 coding sequence is TGTGCCAGCACCCTAACCAGAGGCACTGGGTGGACTGAAGCTTTCTTT. It yields the protein CASTLTRGTGWTEAFF.

This chain links TRBV19 with TRBJ1-5; perhaps TRBD1 as D (5 bases). CDR1 and CDR2 from the germline V gene are LNHDA and SQIVND (reference sequence). Trimming removed 4 bases from V and 10 bases from J, with 11 bases in between. The CDR3 sequence is 12 residues long. CDR3 amino acids: CASSTNRGPQHF. CDR3 in DNA: TGTGCCAGTAGTACCAATAGGGGACCCCAGCATTTT.

The chain is built from TRBV20-1 and TRBJ2-7, with D perhaps matching TRBD2 (6 bases). CDR1 is DFQATT and CDR2 is SNEGSKA in the germline V gene (reference sequence). The V and J ends lost 5 bases and 9 bases respectively, with 14 bases between them. The CDR3 consists of 11 residues. The CDR3, as DNA: TGCAGTGCTCGCAACCCCGGGGGGCAGTACTTC. Protein product: CSARNPGGQYF.

In its sample, this clone was seen once. The J gene is TRBJ1-6, the V gene TRBV28; 9 nucleotides agree with TRBD1. In germline, CDR1 is MDHEN, CDR2 SYDVKM. The CDR3 contains 14 residues. J lost 10 bases, V lost 6 bases, and 7 bases had no gene match. The CDR3 region has the DNA TGTGCCAGCAGAACCGGGACAGGGATCTCACCCCTCCACTTT. Translation gives CASRTGTGISPLHF.

This clone was counted a single time. The chain is built from TRBV19 and TRBJ2-5; D ambiguous. From germline, CDR1 is LNHDA and CDR2 SQIVND (reference sequence). This CDR3 is 13 amino acids long. Deletions cut 6 bases from V and 5 bases from J, with 13 bases between. The CDR3: CASSTSVGETQYF. In nucleotides, the CDR3 is TGTGCCAGTAGCACGAGTGTTGGGGAGACCCAGTACTTC. Variable domain in full (rest from reference TRBV19 and TRBJ2-5): DGGITQSPKYLFRKEGQNVTLSCEQNLNHDAMYWYRQDPGQGLRLIYYSQIVNDFQKGDIAEGYSVSREKKESFPLTVTSAQKNPTAFYLCASSTSVGETQYFGPGTRLLVL.

The rearrangement uses TRBV6-6 and TRBJ1-1; D is undetermined. V was cut by 4 bases and J by 1 base, with 7 bases left in between. The CDR3 is made up of 13 amino acids. Germline-derived CDR1 and CDR2 are MNHNY and SVGAGI (reference sequence). The CDR3 reads CASSWVRNTEAFF. CDR3 sequence (DNA): TGTGCCAGCAGTTGGGTGAGGAACACTGAAGCTTTCTTT.

CDR3 in DNA: TGTGCCAGCAGCGAAATTGGTGGTGATACGCAGTATTTT. Protein: CASSEIGGDTQYF. The rearrangement uses TRBV7-3 and TRBJ2-3; unclear D gene. Germline values: CDR1 SGHTA, CDR2 FQGTGA. V lost 5 bases to trimming and J lost 6 bases, with 12 bases between them. The CDR3 has 13 amino acids.

This chain joins TRBV7-8 and TRBJ2-7; 8 nucleotides match TRBD1. The CDR3 sequence is 14 residues long. Germline CDR1 is SGHVS and CDR2 is FQNEAQ. J lost 6 bases, V lost 5 bases, and 9 bases had no gene match. CDR3 bases: TGTGCCAGCAGCCAGGGCCTCAGGGGGCGCGAGCAGTACTTC. This codes for CASSQGLRGREQYF.

This chain uses TRBV10-1 with TRBJ2-2; TRBD2 matches at 8 bases. The CDR3 totals 14 residues. Germline V lookup: CDR1 WNHNN, CDR2 SYGVQD (reference sequence). The trim removed 5 bases at V and 5 bases at J, leaving 4 bases unmatched. The CDR3 DNA reads as TGCGCCAGCAGTTCAGCGGGGGCGACCGGGGAGCTGTTTTTT. Translated, it gives CASSSAGATGELFF.

J is TRBJ1-1 and V is TRBV27; 12 bases map to TRBD1. The CDR3 is made up of 18 amino acids. In germline, CDR1 is MNHEY, CDR2 SMNVEV (reference sequence). The ends lost 4 bases at V and 0 bases at J; junction bases unmatched: 9. Here the CDR3 reads CASSWGQGAGALNTEAFF. CDR3 DNA: TGTGCCAGCAGTTGGGGACAGGGGGCCGGGGCCCTGAACACTGAAGCTTTCTTT.

The chain has TRBV5-1 and TRBJ1-4; D gene uncertain. The CDR3 is made up of 14 amino acids. Looked up from germline, CDR1 is SGHRS and CDR2 is YFSETQ. The germline V and J ends were trimmed by 0 bases and 5 bases, with 8 bases remaining between them. In nucleotides, the CDR3 is TGCGCCAGCAGCTTGGTCCCCACAAATGAAAAACTGTTTTTT. It specifies CASSLVPTNEKLFF.

V usage is TRBV27 and J usage is TRBJ1-2; D may be TRBD1 (5 bases). Germline V gives CDR1 MNHEY, CDR2 SMNVEV (reference sequence). There are 13 residues in the CDR3. The V and J ends lost 0 bases and 7 bases respectively, with 9 bases between them. CDR3 nucleotide sequence: TGTGCCAGCAGTTTATCGGGGGGGACTGGCTACACCTTC. It specifies CASSLSGGTGYTF.

The chain has TRBV2 and TRBJ1-5; D perhaps matches TRBD1 (5 bases). V lost 10 bases to trimming and J lost 4 bases, with 17 bases between them. Per germline, CDR1 SNHLY and CDR2 FYNNEI. The length of the CDR3 is 14 residues. The DNA of the CDR3 is TGTGCCACAAAAACAGGAATACTTAATCAGCCCCAGCATTTT. Its protein product is CATKTGILNQPQHF.

The chain has TRBV28 and TRBJ1-5; possible D gene TRBD1, 5 bases. The CDR3 covers 17 residues. The V gene lost 4 bases and the J gene lost 2 bases, with 18 bases spanning the gap. Per the germline V gene, CDR1 is MDHEN and CDR2 is SYDVKM. CDR3: CASSSLEGREGNQPQHF. CDR3 coding DNA: TGTGCCAGCAGTTCTCTGGAGGGCAGGGAAGGCAATCAGCCCCAGCATTTT.

Here the CDR3 reads CAASPRRGTEAFF. The CDR3 coding sequence is TGTGCTGCGAGTCCCCGCAGGGGCACTGAAGCTTTCTTT. The chain joins TRBV7-2 to TRBJ1-1; possibly TRBD1 for D (6 bases). The CDR3 has 13 residues. Germline V gene sequence: CDR1 SGHTA, CDR2 FQGNSA.

The rearrangement uses TRBV5-8 and TRBJ2-1; tentative D call: TRBD2 (5 bases). From germline, CDR1 is SGHTS and CDR2 YDEGEE. The CDR3 extends over 14 amino acids. V gave up 2 bases and J gave up 10 bases, with 16 bases separating them. The CDR3 DNA reads TGTGCCAGCAGCTTCTCTCATCTGAGAGGGGAGCAGTTCTTC. Its protein product is CASSFSHLRGEQFF.

V usage is TRBV2 and J usage is TRBJ2-7; D ambiguous. Germline lookup yields CDR1 SNHLY and CDR2 FYNNEI. This CDR3 comprises 14 residues. Trimming stripped 6 bases from V and 0 bases from J, with 12 bases between. The CDR3 bases are TGTGCCAGCAGGAGACAACAAAGCTCCTACGAGCAGTACTTC. Protein: CASRRQQSSYEQYF. The full variable domain, its missing parts supplied by reference TRBV2 and TRBJ2-7, is EPEVTQTPSHQVTQMGQEVILRCVPISNHLYFYWYRQILGQKVEFLVSFYNNEISEKSEIFDDQFSVERPDGSNFTLKIRSTKLEDSAMYFCASRRQQSSYEQYFGPGTRLTVT.

This clone has a handful of counts. The V call is TRBV28, the J call TRBJ2-7, with D tentatively TRBD1 or TRBD2 (5 bases each). Trimming removed 6 bases at V and 7 bases at J, with 16 bases between. CDR1 and CDR2 (germline): MDHEN, SYDVKM. The CDR3 is 13 residues long. The CDR3 spells CASSNRDPFEQYF. CDR3 DNA sequence: TGTGCCAGCAGCAACCGGGACCCCTTTGAGCAGTACTTC.

The chain links TRBV7-6 to TRBJ2-3; D is unresolved. Germline CDR1 and CDR2: SGHVS and FNYEAQ. Trimming cost V 3 bases and J 2 bases, with 6 bases left between them. This CDR3 region has 13 residues. The chain's CDR3 is CASSFSLTDTQYF. The CDR3 nucleotides read TGTGCCAGCAGCTTTAGCCTCACAGATACGCAGTATTTT.

The rearrangement uses TRBV9 and TRBJ2-3; 7 nucleotides line up with TRBD1. The CDR3 has 17 amino acids. The germline CDR1 and CDR2 sequences are SGDLS and YYNGEE. J lost 4 bases, V lost 4 bases, and 15 bases had no gene match. CDR3 sequence (DNA): TGTGCCAGCAGCCCTAAAATAGCCAACAGGGGCCCAGATACGCAGTATTTT. Its protein product is CASSPKIANRGPDTQYF.

V gene TRBV30 combines with J gene TRBJ1-1; D is unclear. Germline assignment: CDR1 GTSNPN and CDR2 SVGIG (reference sequence). The CDR3 totals 13 residues. V was pared by 3 bases and J by 5 bases, with 13 bases between. CDR3 DNA: TGTGCCTGGAGGGGAATGGGTGAAACTGAAGCTTTCTTT. The encoded protein is CAWRGMGETEAFF.

This chain links TRBV27 with TRBJ1-4; 10 bases are a match to TRBD1. The ends lost 5 bases at V and 6 bases at J; junction bases unmatched: 6. Per germline, CDR1 MNHEY and CDR2 SMNVEV (reference sequence). This CDR3 has 15 amino acids. The CDR3 protein is CASSHRDRGHEKLFF. The CDR3 nucleotides read TGTGCCAGCAGTCACCGGGACAGGGGTCATGAAAAACTGTTTTTT.

CDR3 nucleotide sequence: TGTGCCAGTAGCCGGGACAGGGGGGTTTACAATGAGCAGTTCTTC. This translates into CASSRDRGVYNEQFF. The J gene is TRBJ2-1, the V gene TRBV19, with 11 bases lining up with TRBD1. Germline CDR1 and CDR2: LNHDA and SQIVND (reference sequence). V lost 6 bases to trimming and J lost 4 bases; unmatched junction nucleotides: 5. This CDR3 has 15 amino acids.